These 5 T cell receptor beta chains were all obtained from the same sample, sequenced in a study of human T cells and chemical hapten exposure. Time point specified: pre-sensitization, week 0. As for treatment: therapeutic diphenylcyclopropenone sensitization with weekly scalp DPC. TCRdb reanalysed the RACE reads using MiXCR and keeps one entry per CDR3 protein. Of a few hundred thousand distinct CDR3 sequences in the sample, roughly 7.7% are singletons; the top ten hold around 1.2%. Sequenced here: whole blood, sampled in connection with sensitization to the hapten diphenylcyclopropenone (DPC). The receptors were sampled from a man aged 18-30 years with alopecia areata. Some clones in this sample may be carry-over from other donors' samples.

The chain carries TRBV4-3 and TRBJ1-2; 7 nucleotides line up with TRBD1. The CDR3 loop spans 15 amino acids. After removal of 1 base from V and 5 bases from J, the junction contained 7 bases not matched to a gene. Looked up from germline, CDR1 is LGHNA and CDR2 is YSLEER. The CDR3 region has the DNA TGCGCCAGCAGCCAAGTCCCAGGGGGAGGGTATGGCTACACCTTC. Translating gives CASSQVPGGGYGYTF.

The table lists this clonotype with many counts. In DNA form, the CDR3 reads TGTGCCAGCAGCCCCCTCGCAGGGAGCTCCTACAATGAGCAGTTCTTC. Translation gives CASSPLAGSSYNEQFF. The chain recombines TRBV9 with TRBJ2-1; D might be TRBD1 or TRBD2, each matching 5 bases. The germline V and J ends were trimmed by 4 bases and 0 bases, with 14 bases remaining between them. The CDR3 loop spans 16 amino acids. CDR1 and CDR2 from the germline V gene are SGDLS and YYNGEE.

The genes are TRBV5-1 and TRBJ2-6; TRBD1 aligns across 7 bases. Trimming at V came to 2 bases and at J to 3 bases, leaving 5 bases not matched to a gene. The V gene's germline CDR1 is SGHRS and CDR2 YFSETQ. This CDR3 is built from 16 residues. The CDR3 nucleotides read TGCGCCAGCAGCTTCGATAGGGGGCGTGGGGCCAACGTCCTGACTTTC. Translating it yields CASSFDRGRGANVLTF.

The chain employs TRBV9 and TRBJ1-2, with TRBD1 as a possible D gene (6 bases). V lost 4 bases to trimming and J lost 0 bases, with 13 bases between them. Germline CDR1 SGDLS, CDR2 YYNGEE. This CDR3 is built from 15 residues. CDR3: CASSMGTRSNYGYTF. The DNA for the CDR3 is TGTGCCAGCAGCATGGGGACAAGATCTAACTATGGCTACACCTTC.

This clonotype showed up just a few times. An end of the junction does not agree with germline; a read error may underlie this. This chain joins TRBV3-1 and TRBJ2-4; 10 positions match TRBD1. In germline, CDR1 is LGHDT, CDR2 YNNKEL (reference sequence). The CDR3 sequence is 16 residues long. The DNA for the CDR3 is TGTGTCAGCAGCCTAGGGACAGGGGTTGGCAAAAACATTCAGTACTTC. Its protein is CVSSLGTGVGKNIQYF. The full variable domain, its missing parts supplied by reference TRBV3-1 and TRBJ2-4, is DTAVSQTPKYLVTQMGNDKSIKCEQNLGHDTMYWYKQDSKKFLKIMFSYNNKELIINETVPNRFSPKSPDKAHLNLHINSLELGDSAVYFCVSSLGTGVGKNIQYFGAGTRLSVL.